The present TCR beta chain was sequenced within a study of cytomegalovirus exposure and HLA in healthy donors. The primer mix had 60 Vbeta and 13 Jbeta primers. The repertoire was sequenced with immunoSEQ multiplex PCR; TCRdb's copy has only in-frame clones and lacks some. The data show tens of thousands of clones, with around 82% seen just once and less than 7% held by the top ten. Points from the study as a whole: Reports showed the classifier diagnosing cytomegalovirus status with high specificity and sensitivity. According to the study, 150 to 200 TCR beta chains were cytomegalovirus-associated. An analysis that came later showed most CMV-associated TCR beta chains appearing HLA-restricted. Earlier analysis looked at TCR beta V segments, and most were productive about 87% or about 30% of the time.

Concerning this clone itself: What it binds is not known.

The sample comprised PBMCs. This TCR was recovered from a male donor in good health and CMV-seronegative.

CDR3 DNA sequence: TGTGCCAGCAGTGAAGTCCGGGGGGGGGAACAGCCCCAGCATTTT. This sequence encodes CASSEVRGGEQPQHF. This chain joins TRBV6-1 and TRBJ1-5; TRBD1 is a possible D gene (5 bases). This CDR3 spans 15 amino acids. Trimming took 1 base from V and 7 from J, leaving 14 bases between them. Germline CDR1 is MNHNS and CDR2 is SASEGT.